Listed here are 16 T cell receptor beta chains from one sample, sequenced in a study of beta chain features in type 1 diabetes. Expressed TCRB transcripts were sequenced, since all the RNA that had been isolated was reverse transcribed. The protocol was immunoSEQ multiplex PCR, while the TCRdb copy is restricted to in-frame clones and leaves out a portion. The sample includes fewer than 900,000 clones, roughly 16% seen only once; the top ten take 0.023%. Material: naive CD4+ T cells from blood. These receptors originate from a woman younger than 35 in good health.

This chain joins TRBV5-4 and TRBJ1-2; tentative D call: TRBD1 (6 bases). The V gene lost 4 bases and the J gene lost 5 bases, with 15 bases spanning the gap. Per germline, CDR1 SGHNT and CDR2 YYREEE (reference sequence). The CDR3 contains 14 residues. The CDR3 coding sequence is TGTGCCAGCAGCCCGCCGGCAGGGGATTATGGCTACACCTTC. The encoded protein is CASSPPAGDYGYTF.

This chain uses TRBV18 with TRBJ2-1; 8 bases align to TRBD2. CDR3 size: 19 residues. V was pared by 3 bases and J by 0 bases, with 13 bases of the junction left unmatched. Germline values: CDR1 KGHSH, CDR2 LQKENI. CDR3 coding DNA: TGTGCCAGCTCACCCCTCTCAACTAGCGGCCTGAGCTCCTACAATGAGCAGTTCTTC. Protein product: CASSPLSTSGLSSYNEQFF.

The CDR3 spells CASGATQGDNEQFF. The CDR3 DNA reads as TGCGCCAGCGGGGCTACACAGGGGGACAATGAGCAGTTCTTC. The gene calls are TRBV5-1 and TRBJ2-1; 8 bases map to TRBD1. Trimming cost V 7 bases and J 5 bases; bases outside gene matches: 8. The CDR3 totals 14 residues. CDR1 is SGHRS and CDR2 is YFSETQ in the germline V gene.

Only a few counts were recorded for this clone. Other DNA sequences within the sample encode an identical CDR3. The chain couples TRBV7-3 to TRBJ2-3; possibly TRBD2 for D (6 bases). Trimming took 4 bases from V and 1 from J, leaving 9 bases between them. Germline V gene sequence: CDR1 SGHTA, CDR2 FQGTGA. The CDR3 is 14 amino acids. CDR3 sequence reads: CASSYTGGTDTQYF. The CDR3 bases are TGTGCCAGCAGCTACACGGGGGGCACAGATACGCAGTATTTT. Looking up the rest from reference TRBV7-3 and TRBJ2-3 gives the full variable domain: GAGVSQTPSNKVTEKGKYVELRCDPISGHTALYWYRQSLGQGPEFLIYFQGTGAADDSGLPNDRFFAVRPEGSVSTLKIQRTERGDSAVYLCASSYTGGTDTQYFGPGTRLTVL.

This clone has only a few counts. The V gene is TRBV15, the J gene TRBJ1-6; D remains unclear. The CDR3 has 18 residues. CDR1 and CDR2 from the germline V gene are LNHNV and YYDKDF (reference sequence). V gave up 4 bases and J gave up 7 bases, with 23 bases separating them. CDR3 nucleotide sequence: TGTGCCACCAGCAACCCTAGTGCCTGGAGCGTCTCCAATTCACCCCTCCACTTT. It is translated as CATSNPSAWSVSNSPLHF.

In DNA form, the CDR3 reads TGTGCCAGCTCACCACGCCAGCGACAGGTGCGGAACACTGAAGCTTTCTTT. Protein: CASSPRQRQVRNTEAFF. The chain combines TRBV18 with TRBJ1-1; maybe TRBD1 (6 bases). Trimming removed 1 base from V and 1 base from J, with 16 bases in between. The germline V gene has CDR1 KGHSH and CDR2 LQKENI. CDR3 size: 17 residues.

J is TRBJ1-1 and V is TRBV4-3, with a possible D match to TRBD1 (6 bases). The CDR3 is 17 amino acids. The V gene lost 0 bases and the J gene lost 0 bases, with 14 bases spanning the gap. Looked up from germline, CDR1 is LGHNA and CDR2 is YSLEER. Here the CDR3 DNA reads TGCGCCAGCAGCCAAGATTATCGGGGGCCTATGAACACTGAAGCTTTCTTT. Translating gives CASSQDYRGPMNTEAFF.

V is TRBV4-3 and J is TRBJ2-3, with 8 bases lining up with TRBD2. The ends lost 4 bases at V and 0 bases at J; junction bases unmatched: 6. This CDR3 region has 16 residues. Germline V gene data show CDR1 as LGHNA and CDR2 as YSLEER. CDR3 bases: TGCGCCAGCAGCCCGCGAGCGGGAGCTAGCACAGATACGCAGTATTTT. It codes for CASSPRAGASTDTQYF.

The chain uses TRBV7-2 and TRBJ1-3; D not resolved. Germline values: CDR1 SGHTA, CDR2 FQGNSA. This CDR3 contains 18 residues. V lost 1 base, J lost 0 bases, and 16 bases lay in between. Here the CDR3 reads CASSLVGLVYGSGNTIYF. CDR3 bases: TGTGCCAGCAGCTTAGTAGGCCTCGTTTACGGCTCTGGAAACACCATATATTTT.

For the CDR3, the DNA is TGTGCCAGCAGCCCGCGGGAGCCCCACAATGAGCAGTTCTTC. Amino acid sequence: CASSPREPHNEQFF. The chain links TRBV5-4 to TRBJ2-1; 7 nucleotides align to TRBD2. The germline gives CDR1 SGHNT, CDR2 YYREEE (reference sequence). The CDR3 has 14 amino acids. Germline trimming cut 4 bases from V and 5 bases from J; bases unmatched to any gene: 6.

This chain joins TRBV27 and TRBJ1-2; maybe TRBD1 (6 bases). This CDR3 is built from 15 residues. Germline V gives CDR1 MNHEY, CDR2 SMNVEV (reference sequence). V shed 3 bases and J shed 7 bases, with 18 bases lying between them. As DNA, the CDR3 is TGTGCCAGCAGTTTCGCACCCGGGACAACCATTGGCTACACCTTC. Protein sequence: CASSFAPGTTIGYTF.

CDR3 in DNA: TGTGCCAGCAGCTTAGTTTCTCAGGGAACTGGAAACACCATATATTTT. It encodes CASSLVSQGTGNTIYF. The chain has TRBV7-2 and TRBJ1-3; D may be TRBD1 (5 bases). Trimming stripped 1 base from V and 2 bases from J, with 12 bases between. Germline-derived CDR1 and CDR2 are SGHTA and FQGNSA. The CDR3 length is 16 residues.

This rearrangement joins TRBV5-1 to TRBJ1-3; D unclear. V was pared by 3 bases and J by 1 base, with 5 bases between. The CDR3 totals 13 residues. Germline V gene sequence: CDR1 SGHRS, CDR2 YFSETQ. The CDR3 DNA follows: TGCGCCAGCAGCTCCGATTCTGGAAACACCATATATTTT. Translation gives CASSSDSGNTIYF.

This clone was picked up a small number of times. In DNA form, the CDR3 reads TGTGCCAGCAGCTCAACAGGAGACTACCCTCCGTACGAGCAGTACTTC. Amino acid sequence: CASSSTGDYPPYEQYF. This sequence joins TRBV7-8 and TRBJ2-7, with D perhaps being TRBD1 or TRBD2 (5 bases each). Trimming removed 4 bases at V and 4 bases at J, with 20 bases between. The CDR3 runs to 16 residues. Germline CDR1 is SGHVS and CDR2 is FQNEAQ.

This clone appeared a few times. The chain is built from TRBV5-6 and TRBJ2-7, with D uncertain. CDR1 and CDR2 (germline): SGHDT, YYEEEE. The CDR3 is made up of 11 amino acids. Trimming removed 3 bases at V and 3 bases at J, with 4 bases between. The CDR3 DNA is TGTGCCAGCAGCTCCAACTACGAGCAGTACTTC. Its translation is CASSSNYEQYF.

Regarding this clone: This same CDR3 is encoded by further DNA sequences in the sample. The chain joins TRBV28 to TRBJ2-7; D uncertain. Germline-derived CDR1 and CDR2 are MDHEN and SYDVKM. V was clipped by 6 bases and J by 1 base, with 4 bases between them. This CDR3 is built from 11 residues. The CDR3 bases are TGTGCCAGCAGGGATTCCTACGAGCAGTACTTC. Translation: CASRDSYEQYF.